These T cell receptor beta chains were read from a single sample in a study of radiotherapy plus CTLA-4 blockade in lung cancer. Sequencing used immunoSEQ multiplex PCR; TCRdb keeps in-frame clones, though not all of them. The repertoire holds around 85,000 clones, with 86% as singletons. The sample here was peripheral blood, taken from a patient treated with radiotherapy plus ipilimumab. All receptors come from a human donor with non-small cell lung cancer who had a partial response to radiotherapy plus ipilimumab. Each CDR3 is given with its conserved first and last residue. The D gene is left open where the match is weak. The size of a clone is reported for some rows only, either as once, few or many, or as a class for expanded clones.

V gene: TRBV28; D gene: NA; J gene: TRBJ2-4; clone size: NA; CDR3 length: 12; CDR3 DNA: TGTGCCAGCAGTTTACGGGAAAACATTCAGTACTTC; CDR3 protein: CASSLRENIQYF
V gene: TRBV19; D gene: TRBD1; J gene: TRBJ1-5; clone size: NA; CDR3 length: 15; CDR3 DNA: TGTGCCAGTAGTCACCAAGCGGACAGGCTTCAGCCCCAGCATTTT; CDR3 protein: CASSHQADRLQPQHF
V gene: TRBV6-1; D gene: TRBD1; J gene: TRBJ1-2; clone size: NA; CDR3 length: 16; CDR3 DNA: TGTGCCAGCAGTGTGCAAGGGGGACAGGGACTCTATGGCTACACCTTC; CDR3 protein: CASSVQGGQGLYGYTF
V gene: TRBV7-9; D gene: TRBD1; J gene: TRBJ1-1; clone size: NA; CDR3 length: 13; CDR3 DNA: TGTGCCAGCAGCCGCGACAGGGGCACTGAAGCTTTCTTT; CDR3 protein: CASSRDRGTEAFF
V gene: TRBV11-2; D gene: TRBD1; J gene: TRBJ1-3; clone size: NA; CDR3 length: 16; CDR3 DNA: TGTGCCAGCAGACACCTCACAGGGGTCTCTGGAAACACCATATATTTT; CDR3 protein: CASRHLTGVSGNTIYF
V gene: TRBV7-9; D gene: TRBD2; J gene: TRBJ2-7; clone size: NA; CDR3 length: 15; CDR3 DNA: TGTGCCAGCAGCTTACAGGGAGCGGGAGGTTTCGAGCAGTACTTC; CDR3 protein: CASSLQGAGGFEQYF
V gene: TRBV28; D gene: TRBD2; J gene: TRBJ2-1; clone size: NA; CDR3 length: 13; CDR3 DNA: TGTGCCAGCTGCCTGGGGACTAATGGTGAGCAGTTCTTC; CDR3 protein: CASCLGTNGEQFF
V gene: TRBV11-1; D gene: TRBD2; J gene: TRBJ2-1; clone size: NA; CDR3 length: 17; CDR3 DNA: TGTGCCAGCATCCAGGGAGCTAGCGGGTGGGTCGGGGGTGAGCAGTTCTTC; CDR3 protein: CASIQGASGWVGGEQFF
V gene: TRBV7-9; D gene: TRBD2; J gene: TRBJ2-2; clone size: NA; CDR3 length: 16; CDR3 DNA: TGTGCCAGCAGCTACACTAGCGGAGAGAACACCGGGGAGCTGTTTTTT; CDR3 protein: CASSYTSGENTGELFF
V gene: TRBV28; D gene: TRBD1; J gene: TRBJ1-4; clone size: NA; CDR3 length: 13; CDR3 DNA: TGTGCCGTCACGGGACAGCCTAATGAAAAACTGTTTTTT; CDR3 protein: CAVTGQPNEKLFF
V gene: TRBV5-1; D gene: NA; J gene: TRBJ2-1; clone size: NA; CDR3 length: 12; CDR3 DNA: TGCGCCAGCAGCTTGGTCCAAAATGAGCAGTTCTTC; CDR3 protein: CASSLVQNEQFF
V gene: TRBV4-2; D gene: TRBD1; J gene: TRBJ1-2; clone size: NA; CDR3 length: 16; CDR3 DNA: TGTGCCAGCAGCCTGGGACAGGGGGCTTTAGAATATGGCTACACCTTC; CDR3 protein: CASSLGQGALEYGYTF
V gene: TRBV6-1; D gene: NA; J gene: TRBJ1-1; clone size: NA; CDR3 length: 13; CDR3 DNA: TGTGCCAGCAGGCCCCATGCGGAGGGAGAAGCTTTCTTT; CDR3 protein: CASRPHAEGEAFF
V gene: TRBV19; D gene: TRBD2; J gene: TRBJ2-3; clone size: NA; CDR3 length: 15; CDR3 DNA: TGTGCCAGCCGGGGACTAGCGGGAGGTGGAGATACGCAGTATTTT; CDR3 protein: CASRGLAGGGDTQYF
V gene: TRBV19; D gene: NA; J gene: TRBJ2-3; clone size: NA; CDR3 length: 16; CDR3 DNA: TGTGCCAGTAGGGCCCTGGGGGGGCCCAGCACAGATACGCAGTATTTT; CDR3 protein: CASRALGGPSTDTQYF
V gene: TRBV14; D gene: TRBD2; J gene: TRBJ2-1; clone size: NA; CDR3 length: 15; CDR3 DNA: TGTGCCAGCAGCCAAGGGACTAGCGGGAGTAATGAGCAGTTCTTC; CDR3 protein: CASSQGTSGSNEQFF
V gene: TRBV5-1; D gene: NA; J gene: TRBJ2-7; clone size: NA; CDR3 length: 12; CDR3 DNA: TGCGCCAGCAGCTTTTCAAGTTACGAGCAGTACTTC; CDR3 protein: CASSFSSYEQYF
V gene: TRBV14; D gene: NA; J gene: TRBJ1-1; clone size: few; CDR3 length: 16; CDR3 DNA: TGTGCCAGCAGCCAAGATTCCGCACTCCTGAACACTGAAGCTTTCTTT; CDR3 protein: CASSQDSALLNTEAFF
V gene: TRBV19; D gene: NA; J gene: TRBJ1-5; clone size: few; CDR3 length: 13; CDR3 DNA: TGTGCCAGTAGTAAAAGCCCCTCCACGCCCCAGCATTTT; CDR3 protein: CASSKSPSTPQHF
V gene: TRBV28; D gene: NA; J gene: TRBJ1-1; clone size: NA; CDR3 length: 16; CDR3 DNA: TGTGCCAGCAGTTTTCAGATGGGCAGGGGTGGGACTGAAGCTTTCTTT; CDR3 protein: CASSFQMGRGGTEAFF
V gene: TRBV6-5; D gene: NA; J gene: TRBJ1-6; clone size: NA; CDR3 length: 14; CDR3 DNA: TGTGCCAGCAGCCGCAGACAGGCGGATTCACCCCTCCACTTT; CDR3 protein: CASSRRQADSPLHF
V gene: TRBV5-1; D gene: TRBD1; J gene: TRBJ1-4; clone size: NA; CDR3 length: 17; CDR3 DNA: TGCGCCAGCAGCTTAGGGACAGGGAAGACCGCTAATGAAAAACTGTTTTTT; CDR3 protein: CASSLGTGKTANEKLFF
V gene: TRBV7-2; D gene: TRBD2; J gene: TRBJ2-5; clone size: NA; CDR3 length: 18; CDR3 DNA: TGTGCCAGCAGCAGAGCCGGGACTAGCGGGACCCTTCGGGAGACCCAGTACTTC; CDR3 protein: CASSRAGTSGTLRETQYF
V gene: TRBV15; D gene: NA; J gene: TRBJ2-3; clone size: NA; CDR3 length: 14; CDR3 DNA: TGTGCCACCAGCAGTAGGCTAGCTTCCGATACGCAGTATTTT; CDR3 protein: CATSSRLASDTQYF
V gene: TRBV10-2; D gene: TRBD1; J gene: TRBJ2-7; clone size: NA; CDR3 length: 15; CDR3 DNA: TGCGCCAGCAGGTCTCCCGGGACAGGGTACCACGAGCAGTACTTC; CDR3 protein: CASRSPGTGYHEQYF
V gene: TRBV6-5; D gene: TRBD1; J gene: TRBJ1-2; clone size: NA; CDR3 length: 13; CDR3 DNA: TGTGCCAGCAGCGTACAGGGGGCGGATGGCTACACCTTC; CDR3 protein: CASSVQGADGYTF
V gene: TRBV9; D gene: NA; J gene: TRBJ2-4; clone size: NA; CDR3 length: 14; CDR3 DNA: TGTGCCAGCAGCGTACCGGGTAATGAAAACATTCAGTACTTC; CDR3 protein: CASSVPGNENIQYF
V gene: TRBV11-2; D gene: NA; J gene: TRBJ2-1; clone size: NA; CDR3 length: 15; CDR3 DNA: TGTGCCAGCACTCTGGGTAGCGGAGACTACAATGAGCAGTTCTTC; CDR3 protein: CASTLGSGDYNEQFF
V gene: TRBV18; D gene: NA; J gene: TRBJ1-5; clone size: once; CDR3 length: 16; CDR3 DNA: TGTGCCAGCTCACCCACCCGGGGGTCAGTTAATCAGCCCCAGCATTTT; CDR3 protein: CASSPTRGSVNQPQHF
V gene: TRBV6-1; D gene: TRBD1; J gene: TRBJ2-1; clone size: NA; CDR3 length: 15; CDR3 DNA: TGTGCCAGCATTAGACAGGGAGTTTCCTACAATGAGCAGTTCTTC; CDR3 protein: CASIRQGVSYNEQFF
V gene: TRBV29-1; D gene: NA; J gene: TRBJ2-6; clone size: NA; CDR3 length: 14; CDR3 DNA: TGCAGCGTTGTCACAGGGAGCGGGGCCAACGTCCTGACTTTC; CDR3 protein: CSVVTGSGANVLTF
V gene: TRBV6-1; D gene: NA; J gene: TRBJ2-1; clone size: NA; CDR3 length: 14; CDR3 DNA: TGTGCCAGCAGTGAAGCGGGAGCCTACAATGAGCAGTTCTTC; CDR3 protein: CASSEAGAYNEQFF
V gene: TRBV2; D gene: TRBD1; J gene: TRBJ1-2; clone size: NA; CDR3 length: 14; CDR3 DNA: TGTGCCAGCAGTGAATTTTCAGGGGGACATGGCTACACCTTC; CDR3 protein: CASSEFSGGHGYTF
V gene: TRBV12-5; D gene: TRBD1; J gene: TRBJ2-5; clone size: NA; CDR3 length: 16; CDR3 DNA: TGTGCTAGTGGTTTGGGAGAGACAGGGGGGTGGGAGACCCAGTACTTC; CDR3 protein: CASGLGETGGWETQYF
V gene: TRBV23-1; D gene: NA; J gene: TRBJ2-6; clone size: once; CDR3 length: 20; CDR3 DNA: TGCGCCAGCAGTCATTACCAGACAGTAGTTCCCTACTCTGGGGCCAACGTCCTGACTTTC; CDR3 protein: CASSHYQTVVPYSGANVLTF
V gene: TRBV7-2; D gene: TRBD2; J gene: TRBJ2-3; clone size: NA; CDR3 length: 17; CDR3 DNA: TGTGCCAGCAGCTTAGAAACCGGGACTAGGTTGATAAATACGCAGTATTTT; CDR3 protein: CASSLETGTRLINTQYF
V gene: TRBV11-2; D gene: NA; J gene: TRBJ1-5; clone size: NA; CDR3 length: 13; CDR3 DNA: TGTGCCAGCAGCTTGGGGCTTAACCAGCCCCAGCATTTT; CDR3 protein: CASSLGLNQPQHF